This TCR beta chain stems from a study of shared clonotypes between healthy human individuals. As regards this clone: Antigen unknown.

Each cell subset's genomic DNA was divided evenly among several immunoSEQ plates. Some clones are missing from TCRdb's copy, which holds only in-frame ones; the method was immunoSEQ multiplex PCR. The table includes 2,500,000 or so clones, more than 80% detected once. Study conclusions and caveats: Shared clonotypes: 4.5% to 6.5% naive CD4, about 3.5% naive CD8, around 2.4% memory CD4, roughly 0.4% memory CD8.

Sequencing input: naive CD4+ T cells sorted from blood. The subset: CD45RA+ positively selected. The TCR sequence derives from a man aged 18 to 29 in good health.

The CDR3 DNA sequence: TGTGCCAGCAGCTTATCGGACGCAGGTCCCTACGAGCAGTACTTC. It specifies CASSLSDAGPYEQYF. This chain uses TRBV7-6 with TRBJ2-7; D unresolved. Trimming took 2 bases from V and 2 from J, leaving 13 bases between them. Germline loops: CDR1 SGHVS, CDR2 FNYEAQ. There are 15 residues in the CDR3.